This T cell receptor (beta chain) was sequenced for a study of beta chain features in type 1 diabetes. General study results and limits: A closer apparent resemblance between naive, central memory and Treg TCRB repertoires was seen in patients than in healthy donors. Lower insertion and higher deletion counts appeared at VDJ junctions in type 1 diabetes patients.

This clone has more than one count but fewer than ten. Its antigen is unidentified. V lost 0 bases to trimming and J lost 5 bases; unmatched junction nucleotides: 13. CDR3 size: 18 residues. Per germline, CDR1 SGHRS and CDR2 YFSETQ. Reverse transcribing all isolated RNA meant expressed TCRB transcripts were sequenced. The repertoire was sequenced with immunoSEQ multiplex PCR; TCRdb's copy has only in-frame clones and lacks some. The sample lists more than 300,000 clones, about 12% occurring once. The authors took one heparinised blood draw, averaging approximately 120 mL, from each donor. The chain has TRBV5-1 and TRBJ2-3, with 9 nucleotides matching TRBD2. The specimen was naive CD4+ T cells from blood. The sequence was collected from a man between 18 and 35 years old in good health. The CDR3 sequence: CASSLEAGGPMVVDTQYF. CDR3 bases: TGCGCCAGCAGCTTGGAGGCGGGGGGGCCGATGGTTGTAGATACGCAGTATTTT.